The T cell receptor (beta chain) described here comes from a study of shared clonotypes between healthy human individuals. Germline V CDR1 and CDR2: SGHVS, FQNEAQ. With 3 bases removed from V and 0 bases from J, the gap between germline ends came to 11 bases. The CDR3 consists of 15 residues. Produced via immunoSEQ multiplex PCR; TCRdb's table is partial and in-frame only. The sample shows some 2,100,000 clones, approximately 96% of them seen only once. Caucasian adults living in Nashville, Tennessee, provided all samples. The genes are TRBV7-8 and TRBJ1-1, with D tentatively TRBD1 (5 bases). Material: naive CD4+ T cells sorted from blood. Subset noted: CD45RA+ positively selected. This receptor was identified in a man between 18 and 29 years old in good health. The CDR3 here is CASSFGGTMNTEAFF. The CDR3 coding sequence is TGTGCCAGCAGCTTCGGCGGGACGATGAACACTGAAGCTTTCTTT.